These 28 T cell receptor beta chains came from one sample sequenced in a study of regulatory T cells in long-lasting Graves disease (dated by TCRdb to about 2021). Receptors were amplified or captured by multiplex PCR. Reads for this sample came from an Illumina HiSeq 4000. CDR3 regions were amplified by Arm-PCR with iRepertoire HTBI primers to construct TCR beta libraries. TCRdb ran its own pipeline on the public reads, namely fastp trimming at Q25 and MiXCR clone calling, and kept in-frame beta chains. Duplicate CDR3 protein sequences are folded into a single record with the most common DNA and genes. The sample yields 450,000 to 500,000 distinct CDR3 sequences; around 15% were counted once. The top ten hold 9% to 15% of the sample. What this sample's time point label stands for: newly diagnosed GD, antithyroid drugs for less than 3 months. RNA was extracted from PBMCs in TRIzol for both TCR sequencing and RNA sequencing.

These data were also filed under a second study, of T cells in Graves' hyperthyroidism and ophthalmopathy.

The specimen comprised peripheral blood mononuclear cells (PBMCs), sampled at new diagnosis, from a patient treated with antithyroid drugs. Receptor source: a man aged 35 to 55 with Graves disease. Donor details come from another sample of the same person, matched by shared clones.

This clonotype was observed at least ten times. The rearrangement joins TRBV7-9 to TRBJ2-5; 13 bases match TRBD2. This CDR3 is 16 amino acids long. The V and J ends lost 5 bases and 5 bases, in that order; junction bases with no gene match: 8. From germline, CDR1 is SEHNR and CDR2 FQNEAQ (reference sequence). In DNA form, the CDR3 reads TGTGCCAGCAGCCTACAGGGACTAGCGGGACGGGAGACCCAGTACTTC. As protein: CASSLQGLAGRETQYF.

The table lists this clonotype with many counts. The chain recombines TRBV6-2 or TRBV6-3 with TRBJ1-4; no reliable D call. The CDR3 length is 14 residues. The germline gives CDR1 MNHEY, CDR2 SVGEGT. Trimming took 0 bases from V and 7 from J, leaving 9 bases between them. The CDR3 is CASSYSIAFEKLFF. The CDR3 DNA sequence: TGTGCCAGCAGTTACTCGATAGCGTTTGAAAAACTGTTTTTT.

This clonotype was counted ten times or more. This chain connects TRBV7-2 to TRBJ1-2; 10 positions match TRBD1. The CDR3 runs to 12 residues. CDR1 SGHTA and CDR2 FQGNSA come from the germline V gene. The V and J ends lost 3 bases and 10 bases, in that order; junction bases with no gene match: 2. The CDR3 protein is CASSLDRGSYTF. CDR3 in DNA: TGTGCCAGCAGCTTGGACAGGGGGTCCTACACCTTC.

This clonotype was detected many times. The V call is TRBV20-1, the J call TRBJ2-1; D is uncertain. CDR1 DFQATT and CDR2 SNEGSKA come from the germline V gene (reference sequence). The CDR3 consists of 10 residues. Trimming left V 5 bases short and J 5 bases short, with 4 bases between. Written as DNA, the CDR3 is TGCAGTGCTGCTGACAATGAGCAGTTCTTC. Its translation is CSAADNEQFF.

V usage is TRBV6-5 and J usage is TRBJ2-5, with D possibly being TRBD2 (6 bases). Germline V gives CDR1 MNHEY, CDR2 SVGAGI. The CDR3 loop spans 14 amino acids. V shed 2 bases and J shed 2 bases, with 9 bases lying between them. The CDR3 spells CASSYPGAQETQYF. The DNA for the CDR3 is TGTGCCAGCAGTTACCCGGGAGCACAAGAGACCCAGTACTTC.

This clonotype appeared many times. This chain links TRBV30 with TRBJ2-2, with D perhaps given as TRBD1 or TRBD2 (5 bases each). V dropped 5 bases and J dropped 7 bases, with 11 bases sitting between them. The CDR3 runs to 12 residues. Germline values: CDR1 GTSNPN, CDR2 SVGIG (reference sequence). CDR3 bases: TGTGCCTGGCAGGGACCCCGCGGGGAGCTGTTTTTT. It encodes CAWQGPRGELFF. Variable domain in full (rest from reference TRBV30 and TRBJ2-2): SQTIHQWPATLVQPVGSPLSLECTVEGTSNPNLYWYRQAAGRGLQLLFYSVGIGQISSEVPQNLSASRPQDRQFILSSKKLLLSDSGFYLCAWQGPRGELFFGEGSRLTVL.

This clonotype was recorded many times. V is TRBV27 and J is TRBJ2-3; TRBD2 agrees at 10 bases. V shed 6 bases and J 0 bases; nucleotides not matched to a gene: 9. Germline CDR1 MNHEY, CDR2 SMNVEV (reference sequence). The CDR3 runs to 17 residues. CDR3 bases: TGTGCCAGCAGCCGTCCCGGGACTAGCGCGAGCACAGATACGCAGTATTTT. Residues: CASSRPGTSASTDTQYF.

The chain is built from TRBV29-1 and TRBJ2-5; 11 positions match TRBD2. Germline lookup yields CDR1 SQVTM and CDR2 ANQGSEA. V gave up 0 bases and J gave up 4 bases; unmatched junction bases: 7. The CDR3 totals 16 residues. CDR3 sequence: CSVEEVAGGPRETQYF. CDR3 DNA sequence: TGCAGCGTTGAAGAGGTAGCGGGAGGGCCACGAGAGACCCAGTACTTC.

This clonotype was recorded many times. The chain has TRBV7-2 and TRBJ1-6; D might be TRBD1 (6 bases). Germline values: CDR1 SGHTA, CDR2 FQGNSA. The CDR3 length is 15 residues. The V and J ends lost 0 bases and 10 bases respectively, with 13 bases between them. In DNA form, the CDR3 reads TGTGCCAGCAGCTTAGCACAGGGTAGGGTCTCACCCCTCCACTTT. Translating gives CASSLAQGRVSPLHF. The full variable domain, in which reference TRBV7-2 and TRBJ1-6 provide the parts outside the CDR3, is GAGVSQSPSNKVTEKGKDVELRCDPISGHTALYWYRQSLGQGLEFLIYFQGNSAPDKSGLPSDRFSAERTGGSVSTLTIQRTQQEDSAVYLCASSLAQGRVSPLHFGNGTRLTVT.

This clonotype has a count of ten or more. The V call is TRBV28, the J call TRBJ2-5; weak D call: TRBD2 (6 bases). Germline V CDR1 and CDR2: MDHEN, SYDVKM. The CDR3 is 15 amino acids. The V end was cut by 5 bases, the J end by 1 base, with 14 bases between. CDR3 bases: TGTGCCAGCAGTCAACTAGGAGGGGCCCAAGAGACCCAGTACTTC. Translation gives CASSQLGGAQETQYF. Full variable domain (rest looked up from reference TRBV28 and TRBJ2-5): DVKVTQSSRYLVKRTGEKVFLECVQDMDHENMFWYRQDPGLGLRLIYFSYDVKMKEKGDIPEGYSVSREKKERFSLILESASTNQTSMYLCASSQLGGAQETQYFGPGTRLLVL.

This clonotype was counted at least ten times. This sequence joins TRBV12-3 or TRBV12-4 and TRBJ2-7, with TRBD1 matching over 9 bases. This CDR3 comprises 15 residues. With 1 base clipped from V and 4 bases from J, the junction kept 5 bases outside the gene matches. This CDR3 reads CASSLGLDRGYEQYF. The CDR3, as DNA: TGTGCCAGCAGTTTAGGGTTGGACAGGGGTTACGAGCAGTACTTC.

This CDR3 is CASSQSREGYEQYF. Here the CDR3 DNA reads TGTGCCAGCAGCCAATCTAGAGAGGGTTACGAGCAGTACTTC. This chain links TRBV3-1 with TRBJ2-7, with TRBD2 as a possible D gene (5 bases). The CDR3 contains 14 residues. The V gene's germline CDR1 is LGHDT and CDR2 YNNKEL (reference sequence). The germline V and J ends were trimmed by 2 bases and 4 bases, with 12 bases remaining between them.

This clonotype was seen repeatedly, ten times or more. The chain joins TRBV6-1 to TRBJ2-7; 7 nucleotides line up with TRBD1. The CDR3 runs to 15 residues. Trimming cost V 10 bases and J 6 bases; bases outside gene matches: 18. The V gene's germline CDR1 is MNHNS and CDR2 SASEGT. In DNA form, the CDR3 reads TGTGCCACCTTACCTCGGACAGGAGAGTTTATCGAGCAGTACTTC. Amino acids: CATLPRTGEFIEQYF.

The chain carries TRBV29-1 and TRBJ1-1; 7 bases map to TRBD1. Germline CDR1 and CDR2: SQVTM and ANQGSEA. The CDR3 loop spans 13 amino acids. V shed 5 bases, J shed 3 bases, and the junction held 6 bases outside the gene matches. Here the CDR3 DNA reads TGCAGCGTTAAATTTACAGGGGACACTGAAGCTTTCTTT. Protein: CSVKFTGDTEAFF.

This clonotype was found many times. The chain is built from TRBV11-3 and TRBJ2-5; D possibly corresponds to TRBD1 (5 bases). Germline V CDR1 and CDR2: SGHNT, YENEEA. V was cut by 4 bases and J by 5 bases, with 11 bases left in between. The CDR3 is 13 amino acids. DNA for the CDR3: TGTGCCAGCAGCTCCAGGGTGTCGGAGACCCAGTACTTC. Translation: CASSSRVSETQYF.

This sequence joins TRBV7-9 and TRBJ2-2, with 9 bases that match TRBD2. Germline trimming cut 5 bases from V and 6 bases from J; bases unmatched to any gene: 10. The germline V gene has CDR1 SEHNR and CDR2 FQNEAQ (reference sequence). The CDR3 extends over 16 amino acids. DNA of the CDR3: TGTGCCAGCAGCGCCCAGACTAGCGGTAAAGCCGGGGAGCTGTTTTTT. Translated: CASSAQTSGKAGELFF.

The chain links TRBV7-2 to TRBJ2-1; D is undetermined. Germline CDR1 is SGHTA and CDR2 is FQGNSA. The V end was cut by 5 bases, the J end by 3 bases, with 17 bases between. The length of the CDR3 is 16 residues. The CDR3 DNA follows: TGTGCCAGCAGCCGGGCTGCAGCGACAAACTACAATGAGCAGTTCTTC. Translation gives CASSRAAATNYNEQFF.

This clonotype was detected ten times or more. V gene TRBV28 combines with J gene TRBJ2-7, with D tentatively TRBD1 or TRBD2 (5 bases each). Germline values: CDR1 MDHEN, CDR2 SYDVKM. V gave up 8 bases and J gave up 7 bases, with 27 bases separating them. CDR3 length: 16 residues. The CDR3 coding sequence is TGTGCCAGCGCACCCTTTGGGACGAGCTACGATCGGGAGCAGTACTTC. Translating gives CASAPFGTSYDREQYF.

This clonotype was recorded at least ten times. This chain joins TRBV28 and TRBJ2-7; D may match TRBD1 or TRBD2 (5 bases each). The CDR3 runs 13 residues. CDR1 and CDR2 from the germline V gene are MDHEN and SYDVKM. Trimming took off 7 bases at V and 1 base at J, with 11 bases between the two ends. DNA for the CDR3: TGTGCCAGCAATTGGGACGGATCCTACGAGCAGTACTTC. Residues: CASNWDGSYEQYF. Together with reference TRBV28 and TRBJ2-7, the CDR3 gives the full variable domain: DVKVTQSSRYLVKRTGEKVFLECVQDMDHENMFWYRQDPGLGLRLIYFSYDVKMKEKGDIPEGYSVSREKKERFSLILESASTNQTSMYLCASNWDGSYEQYFGPGTRLTVT.

In this sample, this clonotype turned up once. The V and J genes are TRBV19 and TRBJ1-1; D is undetermined. The CDR3 is made up of 14 amino acids. The germline CDR1 and CDR2 sequences are LNHDA and SQIVND (reference sequence). Trimming stripped 4 bases from V and 1 base from J, with 10 bases between. The CDR3 DNA reads TGTGCCAGTAGTAATGGGCAGAGGAACACTGAAGCTTTCTTT. Residues: CASSNGQRNTEAFF.

This clonotype was picked up a small number of times. The V gene is TRBV5-1, the J gene TRBJ2-1, with TRBD1 as a possible D gene (6 bases). Trimming removed 4 bases from V and 0 bases from J, with 17 bases in between. The CDR3 is 17 amino acids. Germline values: CDR1 SGHRS, CDR2 YFSETQ. Written as DNA, the CDR3 is TGCGCCAGCAGCATAGTATGCAGGGGAGCCTCCTACAATGAGCAGTTCTTC. It is translated as CASSIVCRGASYNEQFF.

This clonotype was detected ten times or more. The V and J genes are TRBV12-3 or TRBV12-4 and TRBJ1-5, with D unresolved. The V gene lost 0 bases and the J gene lost 0 bases, with 9 bases spanning the gap. The CDR3 consists of 16 residues. DNA for the CDR3: TGTGCCAGCAGTTTAGCGCTTCAATATAGCAATCAGCCCCAGCATTTT. This translates into CASSLALQYSNQPQHF.

The chain carries TRBV18 and TRBJ2-3; D call uncertain. CDR1 and CDR2 from the germline V gene are KGHSH and LQKENI. CDR3 length: 17 amino acids. Trimming stripped 2 bases from V and 2 bases from J, with 17 bases between. CDR3 in DNA: TGTGCCAGCTCACCAGCTCCCCCTGGGAAATACACAGATACGCAGTATTTT. This gives the protein CASSPAPPGKYTDTQYF.

This clonotype was seen ten or more times. This rearrangement joins TRBV30 to TRBJ2-1, with 7 bases aligning to TRBD2. The trim removed 0 bases at V and 7 bases at J, leaving 9 bases unmatched. This CDR3 has 15 amino acids. Germline V gives CDR1 GTSNPN, CDR2 SVGIG (reference sequence). The CDR3 nucleotides read TGTGCCTGGAGTGTACGTTGGCGGGAGTTGAATGAGCAGTTCTTC. Translating gives CAWSVRWRELNEQFF.

This clonotype showed up many times. CDR3 protein: CATSDLGSSDETQYF. CDR3 coding DNA: TGTGCCACCAGTGATTTGGGATCTAGCGATGAGACCCAGTACTTC. J is TRBJ2-5 and V is TRBV24-1, with D maybe TRBD2 (6 bases). This CDR3 comprises 15 residues. In germline, CDR1 is KGHDR, CDR2 SFDVKD. Trimming cost V 0 bases and J 5 bases, with 12 bases left between them.

This clonotype has a count of ten or more. The V call is TRBV19, the J call TRBJ1-1; a weak D match, TRBD1 (5 bases). Germline V gene lookup returns CDR1 LNHDA and CDR2 SQIVND (reference sequence). The CDR3 is made up of 14 amino acids. V lost 4 bases and J 5 bases, leaving 14 bases between the germline ends. CDR3 residues: CASSRVAGQTEAFF. As DNA, the CDR3 is TGTGCCAGTAGTAGGGTGGCAGGGCAGACTGAAGCTTTCTTT. Using reference TRBV19 and TRBJ1-1 for the parts outside the CDR3, the full variable domain is DGGITQSPKYLFRKEGQNVTLSCEQNLNHDAMYWYRQDPGQGLRLIYYSQIVNDFQKGDIAEGYSVSREKKESFPLTVTSAQKNPTAFYLCASSRVAGQTEAFFGQGTRLTVV.

This clonotype has more than one count but fewer than ten. The chain joins TRBV29-1 to TRBJ2-7; D perhaps matches TRBD2 (5 bases). Germline V lookup: CDR1 SQVTM, CDR2 ANQGSEA. The CDR3 has 12 residues. V was trimmed by 7 bases and J by 2 bases, leaving 12 bases between them. CDR3 amino acids: CSAGEGTYEQYF. As DNA, the CDR3 is TGCAGCGCCGGTGAGGGAACCTACGAGCAGTACTTC.

The chain recombines TRBV6-1 with TRBJ2-2, with a tentative D call TRBD2 (5 bases). Trimming left V 1 base short and J 8 bases short, with 11 bases between. The CDR3 length is 14 residues. Germline V lookup: CDR1 MNHNS, CDR2 SASEGT. The CDR3 loop reads CASSEGLATGELFF. DNA of the CDR3: TGTGCCAGCAGTGAAGGCCTAGCTACGGGGGAGCTGTTTTTT.